What follows describes a single T cell receptor (beta chain). The sample comes from a study of T cell changes during pregnancy in multiple sclerosis. The germline V gene has CDR1 MGHRA and CDR2 YSYEKL. Trimming cost V 4 bases and J 9 bases; bases outside gene matches: 12. The CDR3 sequence is 15 residues long. Generated by immunoSEQ multiplex PCR, the TCRdb table keeps only in-frame clones and is missing some. The sample holds 30,000 to 40,000 clones, 90% seen once. The TCR sequence derives from a female donor in good health, enrolled as a control in a pregnancy study. Sample: peripheral blood, taken in the third trimester of pregnancy. The chain carries TRBV4-1 and TRBJ2-4, with TRBD2 matching 7 bases. The CDR3 protein is CASSPTSAGRGIQYF. As DNA, the CDR3 is TGCGCCAGCAGCCCCACGTCCGCAGGGAGGGGCATTCAGTACTTC.